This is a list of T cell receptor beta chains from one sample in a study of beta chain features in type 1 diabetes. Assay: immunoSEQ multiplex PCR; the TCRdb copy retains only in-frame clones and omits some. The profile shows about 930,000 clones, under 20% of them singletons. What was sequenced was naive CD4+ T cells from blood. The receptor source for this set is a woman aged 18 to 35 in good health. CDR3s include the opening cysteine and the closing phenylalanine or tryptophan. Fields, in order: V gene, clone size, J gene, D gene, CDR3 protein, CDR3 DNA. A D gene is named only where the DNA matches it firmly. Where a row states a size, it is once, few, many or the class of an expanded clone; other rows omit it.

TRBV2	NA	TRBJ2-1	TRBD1	CASGPRGDRTQFF	TGTGCCAGTGGACCTCGTGGGGACAGAACCCAGTTCTTC
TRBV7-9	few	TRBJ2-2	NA	CASSLVYTGELFF	TGTGCCAGCAGCTTAGTGTACACCGGGGAGCTGTTTTTT
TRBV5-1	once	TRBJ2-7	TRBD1	CASRDRAYEQYF	TGCGCCAGCAGGGACAGGGCCTACGAGCAGTACTTC
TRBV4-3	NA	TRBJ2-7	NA	CASSQDLGLGEVHYEQYF	TGCGCCAGCAGCCAAGATTTAGGTTTGGGGGAGGTCCACTACGAGCAGTACTTC
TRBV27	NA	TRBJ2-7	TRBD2	CASSPTSGLVGEQYF	TGTGCCAGCAGTCCCACTAGCGGTTTGGTGGGGGAGCAGTACTTC
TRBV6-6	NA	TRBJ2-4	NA	CASVGLRAKNIQYF	TGTGCCAGCGTCGGATTAAGAGCCAAAAACATTCAGTACTTC
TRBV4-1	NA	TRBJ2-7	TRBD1	CASSQERAGTGYEQYF	TGCGCCAGCAGCCAAGAGAGGGCGGGGACAGGCTACGAGCAGTACTTC
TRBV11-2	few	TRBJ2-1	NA	CASSLWSDRYNEQFF	TGTGCCAGCAGCTTATGGAGTGATAGGTACAATGAGCAGTTCTTC
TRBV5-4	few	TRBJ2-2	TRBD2	CASSMGTSGNTGELFF	TGTGCCAGCAGCATGGGGACTAGCGGGAACACCGGGGAGCTGTTTTTT
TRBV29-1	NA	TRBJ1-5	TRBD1	CSVGDGTGGGQPQHF	TGCAGCGTTGGGGACGGGACAGGGGGAGGTCAGCCCCAGCATTTT
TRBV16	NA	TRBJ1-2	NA	CASSQQGNYGYTF	TGTGCCAGCAGTCAACAGGGCAACTATGGCTACACCTTC
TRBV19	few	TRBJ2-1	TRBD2	CASRRNSGMPYNEQFF	TGTGCCAGTAGGCGCAATAGCGGGATGCCCTACAATGAGCAGTTCTTC
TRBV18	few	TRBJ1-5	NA	CASSQQGGDQPQHF	TGTGCCAGCTCGCAGCAGGGTGGCGATCAGCCCCAGCATTTT
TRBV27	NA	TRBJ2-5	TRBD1	CASRMTGLIGSQETQYF	TGTGCCAGCCGGATGACAGGGCTCATTGGATCTCAAGAGACCCAGTACTTC
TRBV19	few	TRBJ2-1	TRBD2	CASSSGLAGAYNEQFF	TGTGCCAGTAGTTCTGGACTAGCGGGAGCGTACAATGAGCAGTTCTTC
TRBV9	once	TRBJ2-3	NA	CASSVAGGRGPDTQYF	TGTGCCAGCAGCGTTGCCGGGGGGCGAGGTCCAGATACGCAGTATTTT
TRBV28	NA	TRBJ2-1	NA	CASSFMFEDNEQFF	TGTGCCAGCAGTTTTATGTTTGAGGACAATGAGCAGTTCTTC
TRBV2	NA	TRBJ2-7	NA	CASVRDFHEQYF	TGTGCCAGCGTTAGGGATTTTCACGAGCAGTACTTC
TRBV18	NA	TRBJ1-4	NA	CASSPKGYEKLFF	TGTGCCAGCTCACCAAAGGGGTATGAAAAACTGTTTTTT
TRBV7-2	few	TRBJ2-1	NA	CASSLGLGPRGLYNEQFF	TGTGCCAGCAGCTTAGGTCTAGGGCCCAGGGGACTTTACAATGAGCAGTTCTTC
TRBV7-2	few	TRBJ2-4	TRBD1	CASSLSGTENIQYF	TGTGCCAGCAGCTTATCGGGGACAGAAAACATTCAGTACTTC
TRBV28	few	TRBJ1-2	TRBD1	CASSNTGTGYYGYTF	TGTGCCAGCAGCAACACCGGGACAGGCTACTATGGCTACACCTTC
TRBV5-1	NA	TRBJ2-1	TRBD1	CASSPGTGAPGAYNEQFF	TGCGCCAGCAGCCCCGGGACAGGGGCCCCCGGGGCCTACAATGAGCAGTTCTTC
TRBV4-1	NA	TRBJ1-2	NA	CASSQDKGYTF	TGCGCCAGCAGCCAAGATAAGGGCTACACCTTC
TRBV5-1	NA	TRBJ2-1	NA	CASSLWLANYNEQFF	TGCGCCAGCAGCTTGTGGCTAGCGAACTACAATGAGCAGTTCTTC
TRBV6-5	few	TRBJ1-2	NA	CATLRVRRENGYTF	TGTGCCACCCTTCGAGTTCGGAGGGAGAATGGCTACACCTTC
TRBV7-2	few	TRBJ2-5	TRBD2	CASRLRGGGGQETQYF	TGTGCCAGCAGGCTGAGGGGCGGCGGGGGGCAAGAGACCCAGTACTTC
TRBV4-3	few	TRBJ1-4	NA	CASSQQTRTTNEKLFF	TGCGCCAGCAGCCAGCAAACAAGAACAACTAATGAAAAACTGTTTTTT
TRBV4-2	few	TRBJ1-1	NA	CASSQDPGETEAFF	TGTGCCAGCAGCCAAGATCCGGGAGAGACTGAAGCTTTCTTT
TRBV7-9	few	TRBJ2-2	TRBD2	CASSPGTSGNLNTGELFF	TGTGCCAGCAGCCCCGGGACTAGCGGAAACCTGAACACCGGGGAGCTGTTTTTT
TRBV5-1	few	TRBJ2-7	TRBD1	CASSARTGTYEQYF	TGCGCCAGCAGCGCTAGGACAGGAACCTACGAGCAGTACTTC
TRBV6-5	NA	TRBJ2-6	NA	CASSYSDTSGANVLTF	TGTGCCAGCAGTTACTCGGACACCTCTGGGGCCAACGTCCTGACTTTC
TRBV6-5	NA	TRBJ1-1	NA	CASSYSGRGNTEAFF	TGTGCCAGCAGTTACTCTGGTAGGGGCAACACTGAAGCTTTCTTT
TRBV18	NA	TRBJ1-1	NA	CASSPNSMIRTEAFF	TGTGCCAGCTCACCTAATAGTATGATTCGGACTGAAGCTTTCTTT
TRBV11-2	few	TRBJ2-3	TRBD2	CASSIRQTSGGRTDTQYF	TGTGCCAGCAGCATACGACAGACTAGCGGAGGACGCACAGATACGCAGTATTTT
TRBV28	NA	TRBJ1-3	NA	CASGRISGNTIYF	TGTGCCAGCGGACGAATCTCTGGAAACACCATATATTTT
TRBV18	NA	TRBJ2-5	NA	CASSPREQETQYF	TGTGCCAGCTCACCAAGAGAACAAGAGACCCAGTACTTC
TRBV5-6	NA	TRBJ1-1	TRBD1	CASSPYRGRNTEAFF	TGTGCCAGCAGCCCATACAGGGGGCGTAACACTGAAGCTTTCTTT